Shown below are 4 T cell receptor beta chains from a single sample sequenced in a study of shared clonotypes between healthy human individuals. Repertoires were generated with immunoSEQ multiplex PCR, while TCRdb's copy carries only in-frame clones and drops some. The sample consists of some 650,000 clones, about 97% of them appearing once. The specimen sequenced was naive CD4+ T cells sorted from blood. Subset defined: CD45RA+ positively selected. The source is a woman aged 25 to 45 in good health.

This chain joins TRBV6-6 and TRBJ2-7; tentatively, D is TRBD1 (5 bases). There are 15 residues in the CDR3. V was pared by 2 bases and J by 1 base, with 12 bases between. Germline V gene lookup returns CDR1 MNHNY and CDR2 SVGAGI (reference sequence). CDR3 coding DNA: TGTGCCAGCAGTTACGGGGCAGGTCCTTCCTACGAGCAGTACTTC. This translates into CASSYGAGPSYEQYF.

The rearrangement uses TRBV7-2 and TRBJ2-5, with 7 bases fitting TRBD2. From germline, CDR1 is SGHTA and CDR2 FQGNSA. CDR3 length: 16 amino acids. Trimming took 5 bases from V and 4 from J; bases not matched to a gene: 13. The CDR3 DNA follows: TGTGCCAGCAGCCTCTTTGGACTAGAAAGCACAGAGACCCAGTACTTC. Amino acids: CASSLFGLESTETQYF.

The V call is TRBV18, the J call TRBJ2-2, with D possibly TRBD2 on 6 matching bases. The germline V and J ends were trimmed by 5 bases and 2 bases, with 12 bases remaining between them. The CDR3 contains 15 residues. Per germline, CDR1 KGHSH and CDR2 LQKENI. This chain's CDR3 is CASSGGGINTGELFF. DNA of the CDR3: TGTGCCAGCTCAGGTGGAGGGATAAACACCGGGGAGCTGTTTTTT.

The V call is TRBV2, the J call TRBJ2-5; TRBD1 or TRBD2 may be the D gene (6 bases each). With 4 bases removed from V and 4 bases from J, the gap between germline ends came to 25 bases. This CDR3 contains 18 residues. The germline V gene encodes CDR1 SNHLY and CDR2 FYNNEI. The chain's CDR3 is CASSGRGDRRVQIETQYF. CDR3 nucleotides: TGTGCCAGCAGTGGACGAGGTGACAGGAGGGTCCAAATAGAGACCCAGTACTTC.